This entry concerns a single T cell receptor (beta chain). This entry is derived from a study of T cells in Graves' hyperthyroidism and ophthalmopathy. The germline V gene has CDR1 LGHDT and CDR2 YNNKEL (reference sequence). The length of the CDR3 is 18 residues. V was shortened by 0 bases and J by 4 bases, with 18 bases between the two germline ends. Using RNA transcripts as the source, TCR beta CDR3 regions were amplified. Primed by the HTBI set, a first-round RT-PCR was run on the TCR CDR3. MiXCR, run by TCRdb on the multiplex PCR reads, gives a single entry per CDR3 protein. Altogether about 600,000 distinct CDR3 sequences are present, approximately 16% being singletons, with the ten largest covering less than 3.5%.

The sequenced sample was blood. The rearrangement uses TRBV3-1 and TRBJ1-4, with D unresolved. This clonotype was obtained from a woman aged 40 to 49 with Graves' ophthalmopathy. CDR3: CASSQDRFSGGFNEKLFF. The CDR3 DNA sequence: TGTGCCAGCAGCCAAGATCGGTTTTCAGGAGGATTTAATGAAAAACTGTTTTTT.